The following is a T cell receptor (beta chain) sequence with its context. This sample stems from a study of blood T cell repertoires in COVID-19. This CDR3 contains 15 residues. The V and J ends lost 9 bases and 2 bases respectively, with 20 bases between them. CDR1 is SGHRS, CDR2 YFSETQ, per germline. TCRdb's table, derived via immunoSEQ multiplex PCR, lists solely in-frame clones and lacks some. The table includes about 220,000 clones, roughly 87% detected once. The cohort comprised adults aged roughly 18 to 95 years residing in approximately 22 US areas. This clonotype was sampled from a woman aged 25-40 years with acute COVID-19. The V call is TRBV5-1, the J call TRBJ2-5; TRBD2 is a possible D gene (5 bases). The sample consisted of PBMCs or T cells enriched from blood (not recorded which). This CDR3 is CATLGGPPLQETQYF. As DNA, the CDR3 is TGCGCCACCTTGGGCGGGCCCCCGCTACAAGAGACCCAGTACTTC.